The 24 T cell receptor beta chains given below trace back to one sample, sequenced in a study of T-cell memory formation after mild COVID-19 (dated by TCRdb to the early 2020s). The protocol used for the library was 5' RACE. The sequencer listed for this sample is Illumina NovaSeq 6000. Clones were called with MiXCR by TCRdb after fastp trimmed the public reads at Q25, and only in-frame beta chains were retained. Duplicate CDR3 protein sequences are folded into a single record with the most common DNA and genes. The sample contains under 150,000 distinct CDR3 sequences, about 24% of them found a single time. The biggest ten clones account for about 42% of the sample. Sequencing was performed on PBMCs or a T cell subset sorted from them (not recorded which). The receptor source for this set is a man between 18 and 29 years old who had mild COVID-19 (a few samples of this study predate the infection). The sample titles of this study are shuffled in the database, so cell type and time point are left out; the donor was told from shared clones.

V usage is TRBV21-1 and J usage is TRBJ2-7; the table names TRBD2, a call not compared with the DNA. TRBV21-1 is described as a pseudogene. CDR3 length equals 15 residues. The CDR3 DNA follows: TGTGCCAGCAGGACTACAAGGGAGCGCTCCTACGAGCAGTACGTC. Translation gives CASRTTRERSYEQYV.

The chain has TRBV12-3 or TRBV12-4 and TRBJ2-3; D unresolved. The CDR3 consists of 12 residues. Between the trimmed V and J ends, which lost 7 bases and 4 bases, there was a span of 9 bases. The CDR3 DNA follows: TGTGCCAGCACCTCCGTACCAGATACGCAGTATTTT. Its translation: CASTSVPDTQYF.

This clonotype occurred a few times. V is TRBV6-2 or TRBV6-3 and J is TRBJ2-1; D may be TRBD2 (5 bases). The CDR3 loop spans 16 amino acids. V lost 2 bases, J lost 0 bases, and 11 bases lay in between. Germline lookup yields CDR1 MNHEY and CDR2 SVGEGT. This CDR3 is CASSYHPGSSYNEQFF. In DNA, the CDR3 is TGTGCCAGCAGTTACCACCCGGGGAGCTCCTACAATGAGCAGTTCTTC.

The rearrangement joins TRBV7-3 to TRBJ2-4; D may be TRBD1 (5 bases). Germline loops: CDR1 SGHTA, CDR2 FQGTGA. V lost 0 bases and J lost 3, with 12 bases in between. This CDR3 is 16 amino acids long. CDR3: CASSLTQDKDKNIQYF. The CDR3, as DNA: TGTGCCAGCAGCTTAACCCAGGACAAAGACAAAAACATTCAGTACTTC.

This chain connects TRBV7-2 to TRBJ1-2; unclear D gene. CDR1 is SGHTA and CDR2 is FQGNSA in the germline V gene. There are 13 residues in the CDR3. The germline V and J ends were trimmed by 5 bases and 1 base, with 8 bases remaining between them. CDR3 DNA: TGTGCCAGCAGCCCAACACTTAACTATGGCTACACCTTC. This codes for CASSPTLNYGYTF.

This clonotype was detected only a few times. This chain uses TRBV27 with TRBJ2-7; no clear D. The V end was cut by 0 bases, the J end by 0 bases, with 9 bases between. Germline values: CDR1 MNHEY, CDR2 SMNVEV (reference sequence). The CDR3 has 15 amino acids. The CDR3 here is CASSLSGRPSYEQYF. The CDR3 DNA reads TGTGCCAGCAGTTTATCCGGACGCCCCTCCTACGAGCAGTACTTC.

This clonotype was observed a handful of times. CDR3 DNA sequence: TGTGCCAGCAGTGTTCGGCTAGCGGGGGGGCCGCACCACAATGAGCAGTTCTTC. Translating it yields CASSVRLAGGPHHNEQFF. The V and J genes are TRBV6-1 and TRBJ2-1; 12 bases match TRBD2. This CDR3 spans 18 amino acids. CDR1 is MNHNS and CDR2 is SASEGT in the germline V gene. Unmatched junction bases numbered 12, after V lost 4 bases and J lost 5 bases.

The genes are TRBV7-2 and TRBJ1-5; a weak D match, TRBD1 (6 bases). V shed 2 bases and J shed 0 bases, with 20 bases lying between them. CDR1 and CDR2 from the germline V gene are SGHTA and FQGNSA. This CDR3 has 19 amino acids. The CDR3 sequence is CASSLQLGAAIYSNQPQHF. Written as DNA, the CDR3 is TGTGCCAGCAGCTTACAGCTGGGGGCGGCCATTTATAGCAATCAGCCCCAGCATTTT.

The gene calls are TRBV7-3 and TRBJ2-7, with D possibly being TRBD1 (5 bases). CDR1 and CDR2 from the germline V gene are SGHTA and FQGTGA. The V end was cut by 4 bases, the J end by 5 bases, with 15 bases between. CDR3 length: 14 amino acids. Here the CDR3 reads CASSSVGRADEQYF. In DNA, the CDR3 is TGTGCCAGCAGCTCCGTGGGCAGGGCGGACGAGCAGTACTTC.

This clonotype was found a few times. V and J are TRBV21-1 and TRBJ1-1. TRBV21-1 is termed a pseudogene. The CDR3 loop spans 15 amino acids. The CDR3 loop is CASSPPRVDDMEGFF. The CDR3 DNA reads TGTGCCAGCAGCCCGCCGAGGGTCGACGATATGGAAGGTTTCTTT.

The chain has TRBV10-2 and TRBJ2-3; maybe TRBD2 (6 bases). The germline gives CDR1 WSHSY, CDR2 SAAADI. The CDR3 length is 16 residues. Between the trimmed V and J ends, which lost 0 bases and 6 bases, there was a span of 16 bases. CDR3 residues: CASSESRPGASDTQYF. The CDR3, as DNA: TGCGCCAGCAGTGAGTCGCGCCCGGGAGCGTCGGATACGCAGTATTTT.

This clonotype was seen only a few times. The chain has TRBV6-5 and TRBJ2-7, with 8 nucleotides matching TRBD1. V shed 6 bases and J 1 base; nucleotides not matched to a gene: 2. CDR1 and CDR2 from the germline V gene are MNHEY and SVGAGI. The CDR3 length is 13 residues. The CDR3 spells CASSNRGSYEQYV. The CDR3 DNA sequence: TGTGCCAGCAGCAACAGGGGGTCCTACGAGCAGTACGTC.

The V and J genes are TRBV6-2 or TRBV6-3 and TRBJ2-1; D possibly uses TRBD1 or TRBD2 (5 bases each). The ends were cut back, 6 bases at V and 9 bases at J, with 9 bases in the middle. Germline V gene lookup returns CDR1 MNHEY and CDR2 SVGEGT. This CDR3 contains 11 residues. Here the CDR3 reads CASRWDGEQFF. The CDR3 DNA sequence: TGTGCCAGCAGATGGGACGGTGAGCAGTTCTTC.

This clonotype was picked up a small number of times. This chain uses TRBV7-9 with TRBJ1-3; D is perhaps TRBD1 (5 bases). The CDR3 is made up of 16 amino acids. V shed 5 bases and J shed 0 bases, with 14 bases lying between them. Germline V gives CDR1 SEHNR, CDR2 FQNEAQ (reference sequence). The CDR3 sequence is CASSPQGGFSGNTIYF. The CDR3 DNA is TGTGCCAGCAGCCCTCAGGGAGGTTTCTCTGGAAACACCATATATTTT.

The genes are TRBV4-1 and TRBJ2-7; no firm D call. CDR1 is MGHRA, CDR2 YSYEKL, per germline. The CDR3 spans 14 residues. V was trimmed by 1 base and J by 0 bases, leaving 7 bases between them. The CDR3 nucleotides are TGCGCCAGCAGCCAAGGTCCTCGCTCCTACGAGCAGTACGTC. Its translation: CASSQGPRSYEQYV.

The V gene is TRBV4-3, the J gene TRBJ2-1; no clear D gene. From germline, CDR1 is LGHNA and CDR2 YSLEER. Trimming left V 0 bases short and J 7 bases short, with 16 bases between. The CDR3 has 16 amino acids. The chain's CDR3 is CASSQDRVIRRNEQFF. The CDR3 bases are TGCGCCAGCAGCCAAGATAGAGTGATCAGGCGGAATGAGCAGTTCTTC.

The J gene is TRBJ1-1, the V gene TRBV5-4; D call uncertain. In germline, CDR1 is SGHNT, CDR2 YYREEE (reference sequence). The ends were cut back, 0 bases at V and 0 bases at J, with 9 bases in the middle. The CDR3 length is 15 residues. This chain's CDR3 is CASSLDRDVNTEAFF. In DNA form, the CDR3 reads TGTGCCAGCAGCTTGGATCGGGATGTGAACACTGAAGCTTTCTTT.

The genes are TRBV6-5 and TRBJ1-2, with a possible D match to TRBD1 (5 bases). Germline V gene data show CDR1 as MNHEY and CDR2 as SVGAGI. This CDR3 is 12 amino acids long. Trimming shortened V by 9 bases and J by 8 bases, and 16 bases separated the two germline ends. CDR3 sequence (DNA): TGTGCCAGTCATCCGGGGGGTGGAGGCTACACCTTC. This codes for CASHPGGGGYTF.

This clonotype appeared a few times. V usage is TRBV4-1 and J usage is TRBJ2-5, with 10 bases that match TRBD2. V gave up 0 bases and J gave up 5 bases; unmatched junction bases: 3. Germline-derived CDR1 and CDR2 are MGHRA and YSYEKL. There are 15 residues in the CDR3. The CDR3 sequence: CASSQDGSGGETQYF. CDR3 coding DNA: TGCGCCAGCAGCCAAGACGGTAGCGGGGGGGAGACCCAGTACTTC.

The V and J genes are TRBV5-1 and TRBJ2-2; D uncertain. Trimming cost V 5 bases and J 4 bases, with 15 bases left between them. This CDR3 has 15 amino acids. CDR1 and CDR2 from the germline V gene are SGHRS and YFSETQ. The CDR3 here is CASRPRTDLTGELFF. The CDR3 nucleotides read TGCGCCAGCAGACCCAGGACGGACCTCACCGGGGAGCTGTTTTTT.

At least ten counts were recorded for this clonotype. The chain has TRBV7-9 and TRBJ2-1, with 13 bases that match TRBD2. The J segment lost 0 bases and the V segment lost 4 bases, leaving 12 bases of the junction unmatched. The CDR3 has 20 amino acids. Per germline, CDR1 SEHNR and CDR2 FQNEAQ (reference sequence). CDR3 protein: CASSSRLAGGRTSSYNEQFF. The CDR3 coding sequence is TGTGCCAGCAGCTCCCGACTAGCGGGGGGCAGAACTAGCTCCTACAATGAGCAGTTCTTC.

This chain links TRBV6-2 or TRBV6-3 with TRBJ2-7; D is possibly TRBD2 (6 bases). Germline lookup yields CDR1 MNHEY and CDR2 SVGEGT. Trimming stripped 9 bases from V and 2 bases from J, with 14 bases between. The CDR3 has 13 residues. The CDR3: CASAVGGPYEQYV. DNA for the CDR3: TGTGCCAGTGCTGTGGGGGGTCCCTACGAGCAGTACGTC.

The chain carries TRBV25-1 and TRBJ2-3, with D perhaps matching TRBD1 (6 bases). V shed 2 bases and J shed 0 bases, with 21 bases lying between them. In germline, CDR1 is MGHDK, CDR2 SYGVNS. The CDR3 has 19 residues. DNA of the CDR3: TGTGCCAGCAGTGAAGAATTTACCGGGACACCTGTTAGCACAGATACGCAGTATTTT. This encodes CASSEEFTGTPVSTDTQYF. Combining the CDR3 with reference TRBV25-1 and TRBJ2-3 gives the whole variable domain EADIYQTPRYLVIGTGKKITLECSQTMGHDKMYWYQQDPGMELHLIHYSYGVNSTEKGDLSSESTVSRIRTEHFPLTLESARPSHTSQYLCASSEEFTGTPVSTDTQYFGPGTRLTVL.

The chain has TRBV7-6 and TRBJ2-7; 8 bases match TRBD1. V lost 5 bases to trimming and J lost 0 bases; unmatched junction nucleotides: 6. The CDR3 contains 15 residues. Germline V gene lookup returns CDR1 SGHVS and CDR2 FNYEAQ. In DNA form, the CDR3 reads TGTGCCAGCAGCCTTGACAGGGGACCCTCCTACGAGCAGTACTTC. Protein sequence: CASSLDRGPSYEQYF.